This entry is about one T cell receptor beta chain. This record comes from a study of shared clonotypes between healthy human individuals. On the study more broadly: The people who gave samples were two women and three men aged 18 to 49.

Positive CCR7 selection of CD45RO-negative cells yielded the naive CD8 cells, and terminally differentiated effector memory CD45RA+ cells were excluded. The method was immunoSEQ multiplex PCR; TCRdb's version includes in-frame clones alone and lacks a portion of them. This sample carries about 650,000 clones, nearly 97% of them seen once, and the ten largest clones take about 0.11%. There are 18 residues in the CDR3. The V segment lost 1 base and the J segment 5 bases; nucleotides outside the gene matches: 13. The V gene's germline CDR1 is SEHNR and CDR2 FQNEAQ (reference sequence). The chain recombines TRBV7-9 with TRBJ2-5; 10 bases fit TRBD2. This sequence was found in a woman aged 25-40 years in good health. Sequenced sample: naive CD8+ T cells sorted from blood. The CDR3 loop is CASSLGGTSDPGAETQYF. DNA for the CDR3: TGTGCCAGCAGCTTAGGTGGGACTAGCGATCCGGGAGCGGAGACCCAGTACTTC.